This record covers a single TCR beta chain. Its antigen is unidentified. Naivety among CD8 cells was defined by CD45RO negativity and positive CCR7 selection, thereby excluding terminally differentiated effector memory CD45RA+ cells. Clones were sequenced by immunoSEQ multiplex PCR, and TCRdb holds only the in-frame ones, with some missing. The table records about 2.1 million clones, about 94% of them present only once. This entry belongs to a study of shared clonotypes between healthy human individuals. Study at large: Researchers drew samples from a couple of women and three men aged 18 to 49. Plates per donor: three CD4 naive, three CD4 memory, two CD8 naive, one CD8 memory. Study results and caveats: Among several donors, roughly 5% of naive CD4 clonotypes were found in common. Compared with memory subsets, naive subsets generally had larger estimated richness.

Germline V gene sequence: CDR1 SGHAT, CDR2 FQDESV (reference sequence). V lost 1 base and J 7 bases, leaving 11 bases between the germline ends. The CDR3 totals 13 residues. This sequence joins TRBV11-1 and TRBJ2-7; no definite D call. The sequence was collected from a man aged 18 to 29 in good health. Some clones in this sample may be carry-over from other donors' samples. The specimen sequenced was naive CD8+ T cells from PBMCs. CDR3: CASSLGMSGEQYF. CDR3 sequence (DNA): TGTGCCAGCAGCTTAGGAATGTCCGGGGAGCAGTACTTC.